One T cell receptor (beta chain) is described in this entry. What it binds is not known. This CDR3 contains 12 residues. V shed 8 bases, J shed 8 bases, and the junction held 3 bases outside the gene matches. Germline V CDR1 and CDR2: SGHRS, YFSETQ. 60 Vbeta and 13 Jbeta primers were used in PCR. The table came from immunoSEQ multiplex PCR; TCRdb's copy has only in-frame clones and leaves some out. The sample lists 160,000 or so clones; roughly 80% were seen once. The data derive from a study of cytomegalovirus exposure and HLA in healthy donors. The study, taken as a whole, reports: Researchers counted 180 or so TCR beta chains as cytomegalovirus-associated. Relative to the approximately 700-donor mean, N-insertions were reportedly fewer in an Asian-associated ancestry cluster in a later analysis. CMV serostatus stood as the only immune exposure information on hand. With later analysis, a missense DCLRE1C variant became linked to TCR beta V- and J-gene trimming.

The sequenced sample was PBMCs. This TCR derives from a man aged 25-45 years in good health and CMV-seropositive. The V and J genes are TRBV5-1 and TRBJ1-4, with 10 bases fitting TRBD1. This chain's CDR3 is CARTGGLEKLFF. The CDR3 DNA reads TGCGCCAGGACAGGGGGCTTGGAAAAACTGTTTTTT. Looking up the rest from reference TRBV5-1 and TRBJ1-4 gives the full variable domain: KAGVTQTPRYLIKTRGQQVTLSCSPISGHRSVSWYQQTPGQGLQFLFEYFSETQRNKGNFPGRFSGRQFSNSRSEMNVSTLELGDSALYLCARTGGLEKLFFGSGTQLSVL.